This T cell receptor (beta chain) was profiled in a study of T cells in localized non-small cell lung cancer. Findings and limits, study-wide: Greater T cell density in blood accompanied longer overall survival. The tumor had only one region sequenced, so heterogeneity remains possible. Exceeding tumor, uninvolved adjacent lung had the highest T cell clonality.

By proportion, this clone is medium-sized. Its matching antigen is unknown. Generated by immunoSEQ multiplex PCR, the TCRdb table keeps only in-frame clones and is missing some. In the table there are some 1,500 clones, around 25% of which are singletons. Trimming left V 0 bases short and J 5 bases short, with 11 bases between. The CDR3 contains 14 residues. Germline assignment: CDR1 SGHNT and CDR2 YENEEA. The chain joins TRBV11-3 to TRBJ2-7; D is uncertain. The TCR originated in a male donor older than 55 with stage II squamous cell lung carcinoma. The input for sequencing was lung tumor tissue, taken before any cancer treatment. In DNA form, the CDR3 reads TGTGCCAGCAGCTTAGACGGCCCCCTGGACGAGCAGTACTTC. It yields the protein CASSLDGPLDEQYF.